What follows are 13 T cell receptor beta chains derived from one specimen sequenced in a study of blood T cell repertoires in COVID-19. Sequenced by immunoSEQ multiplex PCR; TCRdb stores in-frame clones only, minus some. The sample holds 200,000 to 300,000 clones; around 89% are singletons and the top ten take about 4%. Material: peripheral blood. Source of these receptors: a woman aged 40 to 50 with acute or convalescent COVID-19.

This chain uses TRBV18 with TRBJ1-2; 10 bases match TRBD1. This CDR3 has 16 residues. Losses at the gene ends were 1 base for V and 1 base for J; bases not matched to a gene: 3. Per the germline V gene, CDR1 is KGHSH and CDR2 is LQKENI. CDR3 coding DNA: TGTGCCAGCTCACCACGACAGGGGGCAGATAACTATGGCTACACCTTC. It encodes CASSPRQGADNYGYTF.

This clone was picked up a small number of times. DNA for the CDR3: TGTGCCAGCAGTGAAGTTCGACAGATCAATCAGCCCCAGCATTTT. This codes for CASSEVRQINQPQHF. This rearrangement joins TRBV6-1 to TRBJ1-5, with a weak D call TRBD1 (5 bases). V was shortened by 1 base and J by 3 bases, with 10 bases between the two germline ends. Per the germline V gene, CDR1 is MNHNS and CDR2 is SASEGT. This CDR3 spans 15 amino acids.

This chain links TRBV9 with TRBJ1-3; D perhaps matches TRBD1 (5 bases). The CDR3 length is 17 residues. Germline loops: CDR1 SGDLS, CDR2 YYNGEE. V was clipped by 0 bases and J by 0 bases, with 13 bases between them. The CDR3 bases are TGTGCCAGCAGCGTAGAGCCCAGGGTCGACTCTGGAAACACCATATATTTT. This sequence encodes CASSVEPRVDSGNTIYF. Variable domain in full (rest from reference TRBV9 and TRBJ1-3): DSGVTQTPKHLITATGQRVTLRCSPRSGDLSVYWYQQSLDQGLQFLIQYYNGEERAKGNILERFSAQQFPDLHSELNLSSLELGDSALYFCASSVEPRVDSGNTIYFGEGSWLTVV.

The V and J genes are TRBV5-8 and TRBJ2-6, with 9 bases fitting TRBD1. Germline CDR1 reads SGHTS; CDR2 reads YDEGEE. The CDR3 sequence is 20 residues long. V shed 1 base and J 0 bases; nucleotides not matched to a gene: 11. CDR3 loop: CASSLIRSGQGYSGANVLTF. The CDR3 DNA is TGTGCCAGCAGCTTGATACGGTCGGGACAGGGATACTCTGGGGCCAACGTCCTGACTTTC.

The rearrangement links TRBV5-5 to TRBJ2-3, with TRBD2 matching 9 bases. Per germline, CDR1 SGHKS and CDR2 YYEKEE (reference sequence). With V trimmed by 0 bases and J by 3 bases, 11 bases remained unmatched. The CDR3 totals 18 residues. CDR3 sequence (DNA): TGTGCCAGCAGCTTGGCCGGGGTTGGCGGGGGGGCGACAGATACGCAGTATTTT. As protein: CASSLAGVGGGATDTQYF.

Written as DNA, the CDR3 is TGTGCCAGCAGCGGGGACAGGGGGCTTGGACAGCCCCAGCATTTT. This sequence encodes CASSGDRGLGQPQHF. This chain uses TRBV9 with TRBJ1-5; TRBD1 agrees at 12 bases. Germline V lookup: CDR1 SGDLS, CDR2 YYNGEE. The CDR3 spans 15 residues. The ends lost 3 bases at V and 7 bases at J; junction bases unmatched: 5.

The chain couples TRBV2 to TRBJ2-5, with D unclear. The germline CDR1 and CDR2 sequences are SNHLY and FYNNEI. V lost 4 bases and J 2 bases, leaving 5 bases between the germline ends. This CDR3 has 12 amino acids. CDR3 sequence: CASSVLQETQYF. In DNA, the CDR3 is TGTGCCAGCAGTGTACTGCAAGAGACCCAGTACTTC.

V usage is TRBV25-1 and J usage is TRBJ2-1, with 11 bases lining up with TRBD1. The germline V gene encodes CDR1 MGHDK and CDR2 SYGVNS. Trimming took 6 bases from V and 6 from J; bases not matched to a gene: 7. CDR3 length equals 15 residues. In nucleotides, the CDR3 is TGTGCCAGCAGACTGGTGGGACAGGGGGTCAATGAGCAGTTCTTC. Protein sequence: CASRLVGQGVNEQFF.

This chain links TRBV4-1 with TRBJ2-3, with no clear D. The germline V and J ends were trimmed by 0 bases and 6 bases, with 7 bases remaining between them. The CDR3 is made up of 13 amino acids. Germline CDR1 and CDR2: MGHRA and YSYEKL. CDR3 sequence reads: CASSQDIRDTQYF. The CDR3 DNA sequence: TGCGCCAGCAGCCAAGATATACGGGATACGCAGTATTTT.

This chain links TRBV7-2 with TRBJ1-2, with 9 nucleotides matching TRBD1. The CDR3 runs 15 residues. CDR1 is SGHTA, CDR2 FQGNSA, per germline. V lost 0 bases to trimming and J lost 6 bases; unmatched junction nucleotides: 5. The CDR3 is CASSLASGQGHGYTF. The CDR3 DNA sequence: TGTGCCAGCAGCTTAGCGTCGGGACAGGGCCATGGCTACACCTTC. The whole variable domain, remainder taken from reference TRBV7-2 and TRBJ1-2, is GAGVSQSPSNKVTEKGKDVELRCDPISGHTALYWYRQSLGQGLEFLIYFQGNSAPDKSGLPSDRFSAERTGGSVSTLTIQRTQQEDSAVYLCASSLASGQGHGYTFGSGTRLTVV.

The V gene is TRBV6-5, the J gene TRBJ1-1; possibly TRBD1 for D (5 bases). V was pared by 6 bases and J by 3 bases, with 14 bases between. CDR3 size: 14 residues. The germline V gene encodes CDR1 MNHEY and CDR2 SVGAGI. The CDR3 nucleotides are TGTGCCAGCAGCACCCCAGGGCTCTACACTGAAGCTTTCTTT. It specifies CASSTPGLYTEAFF.

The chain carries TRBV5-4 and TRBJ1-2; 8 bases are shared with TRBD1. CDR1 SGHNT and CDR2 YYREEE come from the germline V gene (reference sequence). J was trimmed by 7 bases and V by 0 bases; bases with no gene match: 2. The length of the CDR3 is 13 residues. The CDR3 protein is CASSLEDRVGYTF. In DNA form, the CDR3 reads TGTGCCAGCAGCTTGGAGGACAGGGTTGGCTACACCTTC.

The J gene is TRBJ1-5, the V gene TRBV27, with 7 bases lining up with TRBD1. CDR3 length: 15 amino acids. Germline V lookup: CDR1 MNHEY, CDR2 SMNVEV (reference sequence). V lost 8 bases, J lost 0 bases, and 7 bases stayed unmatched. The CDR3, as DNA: TGTGCCAGCGCGGCGGGACAGCATAGCAATCAGCCCCAGCATTTT. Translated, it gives CASAAGQHSNQPQHF.